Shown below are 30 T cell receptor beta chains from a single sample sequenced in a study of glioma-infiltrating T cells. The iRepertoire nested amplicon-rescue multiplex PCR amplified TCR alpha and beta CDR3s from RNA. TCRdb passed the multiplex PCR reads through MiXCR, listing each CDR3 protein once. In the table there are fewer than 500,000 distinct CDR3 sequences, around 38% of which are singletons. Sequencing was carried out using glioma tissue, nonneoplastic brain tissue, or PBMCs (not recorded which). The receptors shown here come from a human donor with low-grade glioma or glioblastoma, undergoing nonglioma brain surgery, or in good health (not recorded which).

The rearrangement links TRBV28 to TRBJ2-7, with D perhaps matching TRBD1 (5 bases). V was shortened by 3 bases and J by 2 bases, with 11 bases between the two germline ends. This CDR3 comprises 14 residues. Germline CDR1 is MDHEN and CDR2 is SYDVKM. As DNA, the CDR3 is TGTGCCAGCAGTTTGTCTGACAGTCCCTACGAGCAGTACTTC. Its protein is CASSLSDSPYEQYF.

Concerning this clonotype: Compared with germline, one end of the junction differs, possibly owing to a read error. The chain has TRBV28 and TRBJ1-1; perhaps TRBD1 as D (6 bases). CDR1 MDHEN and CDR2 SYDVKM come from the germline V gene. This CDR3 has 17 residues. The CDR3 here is CASGSQIGRGKGTEASF. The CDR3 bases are TGTGCCAGCGGTTCTCAAATAGGGAGGGGGAAGGGCACTGAAGCTTCCTTT.

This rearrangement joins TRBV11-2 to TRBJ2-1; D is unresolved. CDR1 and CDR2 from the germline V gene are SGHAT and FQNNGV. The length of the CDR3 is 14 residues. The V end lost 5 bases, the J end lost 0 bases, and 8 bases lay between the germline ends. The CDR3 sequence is CASSHLSSYNEQFF. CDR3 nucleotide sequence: TGTGCCAGCAGCCACCTAAGCTCCTACAATGAGCAGTTCTTC.

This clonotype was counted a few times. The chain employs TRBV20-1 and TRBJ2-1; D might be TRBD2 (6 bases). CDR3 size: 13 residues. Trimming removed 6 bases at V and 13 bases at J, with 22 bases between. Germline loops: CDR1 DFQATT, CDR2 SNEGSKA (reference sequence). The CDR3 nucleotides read TGCAGTGCCGACGAAAGGGTAGCGGTACATCAGTTCTTC. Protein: CSADERVAVHQFF.

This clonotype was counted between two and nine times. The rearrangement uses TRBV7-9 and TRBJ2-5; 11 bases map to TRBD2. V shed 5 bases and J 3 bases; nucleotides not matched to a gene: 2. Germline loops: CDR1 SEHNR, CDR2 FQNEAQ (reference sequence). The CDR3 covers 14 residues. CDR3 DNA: TGTGCCAGCAGCCAACTAGCGGGAGAAGAGACCCAGTACTTC. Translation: CASSQLAGEETQYF.

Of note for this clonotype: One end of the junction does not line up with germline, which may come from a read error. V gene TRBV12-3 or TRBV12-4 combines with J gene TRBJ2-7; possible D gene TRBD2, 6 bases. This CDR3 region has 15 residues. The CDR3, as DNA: TGTGCCAGCAGTTTAGGGGGGGATAGGGAATACGAGCAGCACTTC. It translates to CASSLGGDREYEQHF.

The CDR3 sequence: CASSPGAAPGYEQYF. CDR3 sequence (DNA): TGTGCCAGCTCACCAGGGGCGGCACCGGGCTACGAGCAGTACTTC. V usage is TRBV18 and J usage is TRBJ2-7; possibly TRBD1 for D (5 bases). V was shortened by 2 bases and J by 3 bases, with 14 bases between the two germline ends. Germline V gene lookup returns CDR1 KGHSH and CDR2 LQKENI. The CDR3 loop spans 15 amino acids.

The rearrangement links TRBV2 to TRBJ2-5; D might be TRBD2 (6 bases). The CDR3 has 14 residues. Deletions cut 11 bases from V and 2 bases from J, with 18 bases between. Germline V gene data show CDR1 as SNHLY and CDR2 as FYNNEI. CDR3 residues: CACLTRGTQETQYF. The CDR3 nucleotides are TGTGCCTGCTTGACTAGAGGGACTCAAGAGACCCAGTACTTC.

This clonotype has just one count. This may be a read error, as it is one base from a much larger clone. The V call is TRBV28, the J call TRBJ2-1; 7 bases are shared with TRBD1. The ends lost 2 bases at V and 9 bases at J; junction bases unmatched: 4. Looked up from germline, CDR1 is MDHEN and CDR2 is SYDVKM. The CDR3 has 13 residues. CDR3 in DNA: TGTGCCAGCAGTTTAGAAGGGGGCAGTGAGCAGTTCTTC. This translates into CASSLEGGSEQFF. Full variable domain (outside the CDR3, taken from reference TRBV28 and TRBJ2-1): DVKVTQSSRYLVKRTGEKVFLECVQDMDHENMFWYRQDPGLGLRLIYFSYDVKMKEKGDIPEGYSVSREKKERFSLILESASTNQTSMYLCASSLEGGSEQFFGPGTRLTVL.

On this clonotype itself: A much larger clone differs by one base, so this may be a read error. CDR3 residues: CATSRDSRNTIYF. DNA of the CDR3: TGTGCCACCAGCAGAGACTCTCGAAACACCATATATTTT. The V call is TRBV15, the J call TRBJ1-3, with D hard to call. The CDR3 extends over 13 amino acids. Per the germline V gene, CDR1 is LNHNV and CDR2 is YYDKDF (reference sequence).

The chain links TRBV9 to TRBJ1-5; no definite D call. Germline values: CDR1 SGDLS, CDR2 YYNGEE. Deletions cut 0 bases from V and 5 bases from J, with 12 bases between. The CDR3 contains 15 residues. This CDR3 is CASSVGAGQYQPQHF. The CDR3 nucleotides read TGTGCCAGCAGCGTAGGGGCAGGCCAATATCAGCCCCAGCATTTT.

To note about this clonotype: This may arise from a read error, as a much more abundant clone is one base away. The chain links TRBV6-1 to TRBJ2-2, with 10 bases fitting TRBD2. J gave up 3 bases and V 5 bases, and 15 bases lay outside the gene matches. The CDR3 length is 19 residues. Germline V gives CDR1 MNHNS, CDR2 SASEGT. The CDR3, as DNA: TGTGCCAGCAGTCTTGGACTAGCGGAATCTCGTGTGCACACCGGGGAGCTGTTTTTT. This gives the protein CASSLGLAESRVHTGELFF.

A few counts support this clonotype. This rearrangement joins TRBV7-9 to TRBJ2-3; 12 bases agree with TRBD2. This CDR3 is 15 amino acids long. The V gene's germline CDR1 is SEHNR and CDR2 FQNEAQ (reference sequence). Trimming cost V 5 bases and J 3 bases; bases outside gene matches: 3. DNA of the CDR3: TGTGCCAGCAGCCCTAGCGGGAGGGCTACAGATACGCAGTATTTT. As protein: CASSPSGRATDTQYF.

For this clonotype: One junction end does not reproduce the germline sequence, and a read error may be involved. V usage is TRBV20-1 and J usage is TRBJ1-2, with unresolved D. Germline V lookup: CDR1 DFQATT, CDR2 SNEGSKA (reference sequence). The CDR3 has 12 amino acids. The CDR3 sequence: CSGGEANYGYNF. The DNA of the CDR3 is TGCAGTGGCGGCGAAGCTAACTATGGCTACAACTTC.

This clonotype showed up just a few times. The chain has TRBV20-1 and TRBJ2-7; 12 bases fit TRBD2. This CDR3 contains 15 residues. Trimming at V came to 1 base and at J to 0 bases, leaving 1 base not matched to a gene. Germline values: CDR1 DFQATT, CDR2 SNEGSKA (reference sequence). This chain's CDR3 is CSARVGLAGSYEQYF. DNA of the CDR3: TGCAGTGCTAGAGTGGGACTAGCGGGCTCCTACGAGCAGTACTTC.

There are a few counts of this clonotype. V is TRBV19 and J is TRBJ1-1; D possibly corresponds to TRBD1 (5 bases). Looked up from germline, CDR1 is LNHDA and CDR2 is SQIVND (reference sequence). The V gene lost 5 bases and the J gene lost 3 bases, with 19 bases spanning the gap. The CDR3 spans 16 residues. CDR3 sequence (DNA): TGTGCCAGTAGTCCATACAGCAGGGCCTGGGACACTGAAGCTTTCTTT. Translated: CASSPYSRAWDTEAFF.

The CDR3 region has the DNA TGTGCCAGCAGATCCATAGCAAAACAGGACGGGAGGGGCGGCTACACCTTC. It encodes CASRSIAKQDGRGGYTF. The rearrangement links TRBV11-2 to TRBJ1-2, with a weak D call TRBD1 (5 bases). The CDR3 consists of 17 residues. Trimming removed 6 bases from V and 8 bases from J, with 28 bases in between. Germline V lookup: CDR1 SGHAT, CDR2 FQNNGV. The full variable domain, its missing parts supplied by reference TRBV11-2 and TRBJ1-2, is EAGVAQSPRYKIIEKRQSVAFWCNPISGHATLYWYQQILGQGPKLLIQFQNNGVVDDSQLPKDRFSAERLKGVDSTLKIQPAKLEDSAVYLCASRSIAKQDGRGGYTFGSGTRLTVV.

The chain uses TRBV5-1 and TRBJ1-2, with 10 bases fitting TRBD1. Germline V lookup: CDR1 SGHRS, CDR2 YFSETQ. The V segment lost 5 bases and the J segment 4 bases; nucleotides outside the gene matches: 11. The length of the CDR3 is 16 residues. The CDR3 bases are TGCGCCAGCAGTCTCGGTGGACAGGGGGTTTCCTATGGCTACACCTTC. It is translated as CASSLGGQGVSYGYTF.

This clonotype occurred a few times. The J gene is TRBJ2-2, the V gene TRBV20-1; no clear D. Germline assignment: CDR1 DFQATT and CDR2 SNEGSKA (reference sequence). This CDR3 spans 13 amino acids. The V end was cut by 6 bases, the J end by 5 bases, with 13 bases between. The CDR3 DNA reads TGCAGTGCCGAAACCCTCAGGACCGGGGAGCTGTTTTTT. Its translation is CSAETLRTGELFF.

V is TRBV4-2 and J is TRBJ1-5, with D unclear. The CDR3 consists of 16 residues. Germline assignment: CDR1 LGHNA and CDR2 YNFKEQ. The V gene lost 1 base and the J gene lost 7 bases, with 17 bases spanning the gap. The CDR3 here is CASSQASGPGGQPQHF. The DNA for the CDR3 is TGTGCCAGCAGCCAAGCTTCTGGGCCCGGAGGACAGCCCCAGCATTTT.

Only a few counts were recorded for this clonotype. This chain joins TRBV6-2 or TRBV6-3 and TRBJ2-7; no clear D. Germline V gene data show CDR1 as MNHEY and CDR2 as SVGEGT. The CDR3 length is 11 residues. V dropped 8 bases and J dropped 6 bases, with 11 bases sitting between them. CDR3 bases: TGTGCCAGCTGGGAAGGCGGCGAGCAGTACTTC. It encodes CASWEGGEQYF.

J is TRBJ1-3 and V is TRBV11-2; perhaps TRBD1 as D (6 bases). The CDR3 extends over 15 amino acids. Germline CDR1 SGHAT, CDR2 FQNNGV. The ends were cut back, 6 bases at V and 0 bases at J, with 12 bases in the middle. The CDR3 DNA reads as TGTGCCAGCAGTCCTCTACAGGGCTCTGGAAACACCATATATTTT. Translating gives CASSPLQGSGNTIYF.

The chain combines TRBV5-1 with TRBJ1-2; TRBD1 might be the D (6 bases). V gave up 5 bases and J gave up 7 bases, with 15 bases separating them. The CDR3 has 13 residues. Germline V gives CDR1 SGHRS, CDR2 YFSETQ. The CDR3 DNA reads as TGCGCCAGCAGTTGGGGGGCGAAGGTTGGCTACACCTTC. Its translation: CASSWGAKVGYTF.

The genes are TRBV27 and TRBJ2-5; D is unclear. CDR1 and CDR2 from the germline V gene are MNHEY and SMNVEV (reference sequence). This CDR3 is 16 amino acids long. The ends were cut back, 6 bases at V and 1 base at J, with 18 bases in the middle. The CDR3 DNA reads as TGTGCCAGCAGCCAAATTATGTGGGCAGCCCAAGAGACCCAGTACTTC. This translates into CASSQIMWAAQETQYF.

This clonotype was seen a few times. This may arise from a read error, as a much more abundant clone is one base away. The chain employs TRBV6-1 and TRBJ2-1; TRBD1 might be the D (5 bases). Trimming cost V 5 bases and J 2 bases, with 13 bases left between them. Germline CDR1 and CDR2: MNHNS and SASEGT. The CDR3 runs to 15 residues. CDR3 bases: TGTGCCAGCAGTCCCCCACGACAGCCCTACAATGAGCAGTTCTTC. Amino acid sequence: CASSPPRQPYNEQFF.

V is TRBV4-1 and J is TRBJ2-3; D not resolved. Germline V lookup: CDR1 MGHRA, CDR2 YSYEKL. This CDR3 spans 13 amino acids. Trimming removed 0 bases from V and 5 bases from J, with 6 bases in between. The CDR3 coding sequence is TGCGCCAGCAGCCAAGATCCAAAAGATACGCAGTATTTT. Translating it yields CASSQDPKDTQYF.

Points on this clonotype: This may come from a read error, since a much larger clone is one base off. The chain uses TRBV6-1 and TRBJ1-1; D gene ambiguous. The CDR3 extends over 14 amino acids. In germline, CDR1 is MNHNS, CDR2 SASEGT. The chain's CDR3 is CASSETPLNTDAFF. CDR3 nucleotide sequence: TGTGCCAGCAGTGAAACTCCCCTGAACACTGATGCTTTCTTT.

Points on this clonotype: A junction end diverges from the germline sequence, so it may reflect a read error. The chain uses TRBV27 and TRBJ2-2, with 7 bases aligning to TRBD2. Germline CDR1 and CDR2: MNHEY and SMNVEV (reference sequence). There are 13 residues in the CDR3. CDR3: CASRPTSTGKLFF. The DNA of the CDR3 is TGTGCCAGCAGGCCGACTAGCACCGGGAAGCTGTTTTTT.

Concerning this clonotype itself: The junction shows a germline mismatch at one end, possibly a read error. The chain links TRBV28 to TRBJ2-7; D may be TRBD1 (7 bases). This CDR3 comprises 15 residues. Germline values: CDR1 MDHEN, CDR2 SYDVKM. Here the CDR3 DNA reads TGTGCCAGCAGTTTTGGGGGGACAGTCGCCTACGAGCAACACTTC. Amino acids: CASSFGGTVAYEQHF.

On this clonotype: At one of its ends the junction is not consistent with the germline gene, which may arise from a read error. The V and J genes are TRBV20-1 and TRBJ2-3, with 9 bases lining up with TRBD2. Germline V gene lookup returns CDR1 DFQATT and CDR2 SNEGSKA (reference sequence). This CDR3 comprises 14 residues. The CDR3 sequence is CSAPTSGSTDAQYF. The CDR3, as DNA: TGCAGTGCCCCGACTAGCGGAAGCACAGATGCGCAGTATTTT.